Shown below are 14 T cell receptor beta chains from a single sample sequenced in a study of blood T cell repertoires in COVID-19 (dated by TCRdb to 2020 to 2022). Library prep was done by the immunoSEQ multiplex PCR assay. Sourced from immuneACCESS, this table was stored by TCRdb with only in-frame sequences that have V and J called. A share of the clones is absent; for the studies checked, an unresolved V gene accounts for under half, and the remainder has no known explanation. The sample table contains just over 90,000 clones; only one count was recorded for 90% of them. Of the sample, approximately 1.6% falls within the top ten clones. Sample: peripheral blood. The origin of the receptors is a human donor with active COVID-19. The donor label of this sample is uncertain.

This chain's CDR3 is CASSQDSRTVIHEQYF. The CDR3 DNA reads as TGCGCCAGCAGCCAAGATTCTCGGACAGTAATACACGAGCAGTACTTC. The chain uses TRBV4-3 and TRBJ2-7; the D gene is possibly TRBD1 (6 bases). Trimming stripped 0 bases from V and 5 bases from J, with 17 bases between. Germline-derived CDR1 and CDR2 are LGHNA and YSLEER. There are 16 residues in the CDR3.

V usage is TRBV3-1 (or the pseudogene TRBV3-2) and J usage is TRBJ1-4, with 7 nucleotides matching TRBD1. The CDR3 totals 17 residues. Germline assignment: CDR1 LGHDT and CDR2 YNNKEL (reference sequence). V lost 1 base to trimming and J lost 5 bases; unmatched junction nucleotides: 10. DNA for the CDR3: TGTGCCAGCAGCCAAGCAGGGGCCAGGGGGAGAAATGAAAAACTGTTTTTT. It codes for CASSQAGARGRNEKLFF.

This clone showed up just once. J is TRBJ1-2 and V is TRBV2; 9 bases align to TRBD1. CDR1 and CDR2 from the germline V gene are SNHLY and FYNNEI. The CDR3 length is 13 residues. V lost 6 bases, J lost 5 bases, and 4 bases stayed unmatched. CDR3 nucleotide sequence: TGTGCCAGCAGCGGGGACAGGGAATATGGCTACACCTTC. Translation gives CASSGDREYGYTF.

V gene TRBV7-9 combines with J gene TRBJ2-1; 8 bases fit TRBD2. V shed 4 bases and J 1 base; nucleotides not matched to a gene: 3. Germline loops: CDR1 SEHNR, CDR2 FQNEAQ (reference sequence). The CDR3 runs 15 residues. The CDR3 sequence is CASSSRLASYNEQFF. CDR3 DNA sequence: TGTGCCAGCAGCTCGAGACTAGCGTCCTACAATGAGCAGTTCTTC.

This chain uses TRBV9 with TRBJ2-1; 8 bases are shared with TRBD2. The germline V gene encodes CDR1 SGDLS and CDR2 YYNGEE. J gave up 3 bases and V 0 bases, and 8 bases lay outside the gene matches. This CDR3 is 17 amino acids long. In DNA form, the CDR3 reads TGTGCCAGCAGCGTAGGCCCTCGGGGGGGCCTCTACAATGAGCAGTTCTTC. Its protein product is CASSVGPRGGLYNEQFF.

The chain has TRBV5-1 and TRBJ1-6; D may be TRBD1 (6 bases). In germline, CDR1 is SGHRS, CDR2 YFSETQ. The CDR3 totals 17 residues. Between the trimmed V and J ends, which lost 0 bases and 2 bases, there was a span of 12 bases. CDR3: CASSLEGVLTYNSPLHF. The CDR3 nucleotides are TGCGCCAGCAGCTTGGAGGGGGTCCTTACCTATAATTCACCCCTCCACTTT.

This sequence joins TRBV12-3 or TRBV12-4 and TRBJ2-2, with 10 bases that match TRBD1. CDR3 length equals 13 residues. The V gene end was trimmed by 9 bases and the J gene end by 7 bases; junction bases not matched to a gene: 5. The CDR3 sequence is CASRTGGRGELFF. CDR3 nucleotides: TGTGCCAGTCGGACAGGGGGTCGCGGGGAGCTGTTTTTT.

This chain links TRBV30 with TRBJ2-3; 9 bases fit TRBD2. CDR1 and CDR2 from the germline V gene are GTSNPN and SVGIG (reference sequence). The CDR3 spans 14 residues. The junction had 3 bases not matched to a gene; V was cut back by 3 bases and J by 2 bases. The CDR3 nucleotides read TGTGCCTGGAGGCGGGGGGGGGCCACAGATACGCAGTATTTT. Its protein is CAWRRGGATDTQYF.

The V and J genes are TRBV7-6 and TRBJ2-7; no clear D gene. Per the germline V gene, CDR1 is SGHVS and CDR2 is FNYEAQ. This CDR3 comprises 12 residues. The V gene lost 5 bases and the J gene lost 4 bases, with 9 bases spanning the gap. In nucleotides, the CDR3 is TGTGCCAGCAGCCTATCGGGTTACGAGCAGTACTTC. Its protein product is CASSLSGYEQYF.

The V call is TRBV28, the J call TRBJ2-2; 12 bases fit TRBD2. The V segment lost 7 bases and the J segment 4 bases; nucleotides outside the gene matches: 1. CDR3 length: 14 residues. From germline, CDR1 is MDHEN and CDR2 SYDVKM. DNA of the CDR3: TGTGCCAGCAAACTAGCGGGGGGCACCGGGGAGCTGTTTTTT. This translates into CASKLAGGTGELFF.

The CDR3, as DNA: TGTGCCAGCAGCCCAGGCCGTAAATACATCACCTACGAGCAGTACTTC. This codes for CASSPGRKYITYEQYF. This chain connects TRBV5-8 to TRBJ2-7; D is unclear. V was cut by 4 bases and J by 2 bases, with 19 bases left in between. CDR1 is SGHTS and CDR2 is YDEGEE in the germline V gene. There are 16 residues in the CDR3.

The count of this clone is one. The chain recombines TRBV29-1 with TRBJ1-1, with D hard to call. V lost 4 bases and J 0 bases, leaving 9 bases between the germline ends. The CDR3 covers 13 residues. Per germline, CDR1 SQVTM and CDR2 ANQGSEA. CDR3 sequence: CSVVWAVNTEAFF. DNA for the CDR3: TGCAGCGTTGTGTGGGCTGTGAACACTGAAGCTTTCTTT.

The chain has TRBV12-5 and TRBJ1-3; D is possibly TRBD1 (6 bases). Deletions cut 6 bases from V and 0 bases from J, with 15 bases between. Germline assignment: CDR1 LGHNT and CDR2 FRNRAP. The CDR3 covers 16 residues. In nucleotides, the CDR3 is TGTGCTAGTGGCTCAATCCGGGACATCTCTGGAAACACCATATATTTT. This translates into CASGSIRDISGNTIYF.

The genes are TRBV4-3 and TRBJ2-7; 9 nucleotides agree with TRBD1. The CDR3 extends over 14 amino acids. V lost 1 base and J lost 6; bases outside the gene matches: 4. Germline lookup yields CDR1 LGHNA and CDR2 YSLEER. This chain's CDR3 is CASSQAQGASEQYF. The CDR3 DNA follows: TGCGCCAGCAGCCAAGCACAGGGGGCTAGCGAGCAGTACTTC.